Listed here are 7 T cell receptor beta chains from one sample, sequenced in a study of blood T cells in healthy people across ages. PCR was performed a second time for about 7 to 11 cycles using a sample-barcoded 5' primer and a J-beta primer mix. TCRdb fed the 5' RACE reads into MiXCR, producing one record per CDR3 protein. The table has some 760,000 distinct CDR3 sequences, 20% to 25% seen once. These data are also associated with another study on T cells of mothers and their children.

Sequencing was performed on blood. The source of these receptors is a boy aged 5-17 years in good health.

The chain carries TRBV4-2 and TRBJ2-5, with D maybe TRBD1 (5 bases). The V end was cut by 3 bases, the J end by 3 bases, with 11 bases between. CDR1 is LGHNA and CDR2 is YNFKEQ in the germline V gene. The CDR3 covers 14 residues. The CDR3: CASSHVGREETQYF. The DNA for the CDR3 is TGTGCCAGCAGCCATGTTGGCAGGGAAGAGACCCAGTACTTC.

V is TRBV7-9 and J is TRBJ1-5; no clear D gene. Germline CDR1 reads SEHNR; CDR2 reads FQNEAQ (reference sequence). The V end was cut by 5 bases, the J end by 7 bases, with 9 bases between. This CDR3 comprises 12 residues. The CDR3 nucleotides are TGTGCCAGCAGCCAGATGGACCAGCCCCAGCATTTT. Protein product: CASSQMDQPQHF.

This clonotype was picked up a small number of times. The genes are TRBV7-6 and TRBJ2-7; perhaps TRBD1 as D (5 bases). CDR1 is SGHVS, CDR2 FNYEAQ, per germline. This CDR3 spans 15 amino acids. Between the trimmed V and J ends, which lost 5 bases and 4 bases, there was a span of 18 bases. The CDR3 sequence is CASSGGQSSYYEQYF. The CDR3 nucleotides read TGTGCCAGCAGCGGCGGACAATCCTCCTATTACGAGCAGTACTTC. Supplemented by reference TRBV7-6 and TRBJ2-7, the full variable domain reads GAGVSQSPRYKVTKRGQDVALRCDPISGHVSLYWYRQALGQGPEFLTYFNYEAQQDKSGLPNDRFSAERPEGSISTLTIQRTEQRDSAMYRCASSGGQSSYYEQYFGPGTRLTVT.

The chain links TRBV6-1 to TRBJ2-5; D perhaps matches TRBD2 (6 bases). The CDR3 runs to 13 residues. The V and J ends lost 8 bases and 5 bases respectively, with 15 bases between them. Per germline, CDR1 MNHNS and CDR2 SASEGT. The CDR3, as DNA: TGTGCCAGCGGGCGGGGTGATGAGGAGACCCAGTACTTC. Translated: CASGRGDEETQYF.

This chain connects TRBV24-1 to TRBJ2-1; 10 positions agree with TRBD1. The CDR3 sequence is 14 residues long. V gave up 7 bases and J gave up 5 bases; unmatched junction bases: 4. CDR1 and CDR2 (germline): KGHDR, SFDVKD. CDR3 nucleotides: TGTGCCACCAGGGGACAGGGGTTAGACAATGAGCAGTTCTTC. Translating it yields CATRGQGLDNEQFF.

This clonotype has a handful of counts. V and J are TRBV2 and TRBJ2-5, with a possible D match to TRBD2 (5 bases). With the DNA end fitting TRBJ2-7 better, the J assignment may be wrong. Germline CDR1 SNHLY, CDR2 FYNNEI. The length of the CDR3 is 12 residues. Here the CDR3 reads CASSATNYEQYF. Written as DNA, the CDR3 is TGTGCCAGCAGCGCGACTAACTACGAGCAGTACTTC.

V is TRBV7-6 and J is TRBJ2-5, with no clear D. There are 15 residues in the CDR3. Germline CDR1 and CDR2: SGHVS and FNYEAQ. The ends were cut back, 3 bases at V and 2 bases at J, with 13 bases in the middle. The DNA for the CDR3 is TGTGCCAGCAGCTTTACTGTGGAGTGGCAAGAGACCCAGTACTTC. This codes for CASSFTVEWQETQYF.